The 21 T cell receptor beta chains presented below share a single source sample, sequenced in a study of cytomegalovirus exposure and HLA in healthy donors. Both 60 Vbeta primers and 13 Jbeta primers went into the PCR. Here immunoSEQ multiplex PCR was the method, and the copy in TCRdb shows in-frame clones only, minus some. The table shows some 140,000 clones, with approximately 10% occurring only once. The sequenced material came from PBMCs. The receptors derive from a woman aged 40 to 55 in good health and CMV-seropositive.

The chain recombines TRBV5-8 with TRBJ2-5; 9 bases are shared with TRBD1. Germline trimming cut 0 bases from V and 4 bases from J; bases unmatched to any gene: 1. The V gene's germline CDR1 is SGHTS and CDR2 YDEGEE. The CDR3 has 14 amino acids. The CDR3 region has the DNA TGTGCCAGCAGCTTGGTGACAGGGGGAGAGACCCAGTACTTC. This encodes CASSLVTGGETQYF.

V is TRBV5-4 and J is TRBJ1-1; 7 bases are shared with TRBD1. The ends lost 3 bases at V and 2 bases at J; junction bases unmatched: 7. This CDR3 region has 15 residues. CDR1 is SGHNT and CDR2 is YYREEE in the germline V gene (reference sequence). DNA of the CDR3: TGTGCCAGCAGCTCCTCGACAGGGTCTAACACTGAAGCTTTCTTT. It is translated as CASSSSTGSNTEAFF.

This sequence joins TRBV6-5 and TRBJ1-3, with D unclear. Trimming took 4 bases from V and 4 from J, leaving 8 bases between them. Per germline, CDR1 MNHEY and CDR2 SVGAGI. This CDR3 spans 13 amino acids. The CDR3 bases are TGTGCCAGCAGTTCCCCGGGGGGAAACACCATATATTTT. Translating gives CASSSPGGNTIYF.

This clone was counted a few times. The CDR3 reads CASSLEGTSAYNEQFF. The CDR3 bases are TGCGCCAGCAGCTTGGAAGGGACTAGCGCCTACAATGAGCAGTTCTTC. The chain employs TRBV5-1 and TRBJ2-1; the match to TRBD2 covers 10 bases. V lost 0 bases to trimming and J lost 2 bases; unmatched junction nucleotides: 2. The germline CDR1 and CDR2 sequences are SGHRS and YFSETQ. The CDR3 length is 16 residues.

This clone has a handful of counts. The J gene is TRBJ2-2, the V gene TRBV4-1, with 9 bases aligning to TRBD2. There are 15 residues in the CDR3. Germline CDR1 MGHRA, CDR2 YSYEKL. The ends lost 6 bases at V and 7 bases at J; junction bases unmatched: 9. The CDR3 bases are TGCGCCAGCAGAGGGGCGGGGGGGTTAGGCGGGGAGCTGTTTTTT. As protein: CASRGAGGLGGELFF.

This clone was seen more than once but under ten times. The V gene is TRBV11-2, the J gene TRBJ1-4; tentatively, D is TRBD1 (6 bases). The V gene lost 2 bases and the J gene lost 8 bases, with 21 bases spanning the gap. This CDR3 comprises 17 residues. CDR1 is SGHAT and CDR2 is FQNNGV in the germline V gene. The CDR3 bases are TGTGCCAGCAGCTTAAATGCCAGGGGTGGATCAGGAGAAAAACTGTTTTTT. This translates into CASSLNARGGSGEKLFF.

This clone has a handful of counts. The chain combines TRBV4-3 with TRBJ1-2, with 11 bases matching TRBD1. Germline assignment: CDR1 LGHNA and CDR2 YSLEER. V gave up 4 bases and J gave up 8 bases; unmatched junction bases: 3. This CDR3 has 13 residues. CDR3 residues: CASSRDRGGGYTF. The CDR3 DNA follows: TGCGCCAGCAGCCGGGACAGGGGGGGCGGCTACACCTTC.

The rearrangement joins TRBV19 to TRBJ2-6; D is possibly TRBD2 (6 bases). Looked up from germline, CDR1 is LNHDA and CDR2 is SQIVND (reference sequence). Trimming took off 4 bases at V and 2 bases at J, with 18 bases between the two ends. The CDR3 runs to 18 residues. The CDR3 loop is CASSTPLGGSPGANVLTF. DNA of the CDR3: TGTGCCAGTAGTACCCCCTTGGGGGGATCCCCTGGGGCCAACGTCCTGACTTTC.

This clone has just a few counts. This same CDR3 is encoded by further DNA sequences in the sample. J is TRBJ1-5 and V is TRBV5-1, with D maybe TRBD1 (5 bases). The V gene's germline CDR1 is SGHRS and CDR2 YFSETQ. The CDR3 runs to 14 residues. V gave up 4 bases and J gave up 0 bases, with 8 bases separating them. The CDR3 nucleotides read TGCGCCAGCAGCCTCGGGGGTAGCAATCAGCCCCAGCATTTT. Its translation: CASSLGGSNQPQHF.

This clone was observed a few times. The gene calls are TRBV6-5 and TRBJ2-5; 8 bases map to TRBD1. Trimming at V came to 4 bases and at J to 1 base, leaving 5 bases not matched to a gene. CDR3 length: 15 amino acids. From germline, CDR1 is MNHEY and CDR2 SVGAGI. The CDR3 bases are TGTGCCAGCAGTTCGCCCACAGGGGGCCAAGAGACCCAGTACTTC. It codes for CASSSPTGGQETQYF.

This chain connects TRBV9 to TRBJ2-2; TRBD1 is a possible D gene (6 bases). CDR1 is SGDLS, CDR2 YYNGEE, per germline. V gave up 1 base and J gave up 6 bases, with 10 bases separating them. CDR3 length: 14 amino acids. The CDR3 nucleotides read TGTGCCAGCAGCGTAACAGGGTTAGCCGGGGAGCTGTTTTTT. Translating it yields CASSVTGLAGELFF.

The V and J genes are TRBV5-1 and TRBJ2-7; 7 bases agree with TRBD2. CDR1 and CDR2 (germline): SGHRS, YFSETQ. This CDR3 region has 15 residues. Trimming removed 0 bases from V and 2 bases from J; junction bases left unmatched: 5. CDR3 loop: CASSLALGTTYEQYF. The CDR3, as DNA: TGCGCCAGCAGCTTGGCTCTGGGGACTACCTACGAGCAGTACTTC. Using reference TRBV5-1 and TRBJ2-7 for the parts outside the CDR3, the full variable domain is KAGVTQTPRYLIKTRGQQVTLSCSPISGHRSVSWYQQTPGQGLQFLFEYFSETQRNKGNFPGRFSGRQFSNSRSEMNVSTLELGDSALYLCASSLALGTTYEQYFGPGTRLTVT.

This clone has only a few counts. The chain is built from TRBV5-1 and TRBJ1-1; no definite D call. Trimming left V 3 bases short and J 1 base short, with 19 bases between. The CDR3 is made up of 17 amino acids. The V gene's germline CDR1 is SGHRS and CDR2 YFSETQ. The CDR3 here is CASSSPTSVLSNTEAFF. The CDR3 coding sequence is TGCGCCAGCAGCTCCCCCACGTCGGTCCTGTCGAACACTGAAGCTTTCTTT.

This clone has just a few counts. The V call is TRBV27, the J call TRBJ1-1; 7 bases line up with TRBD1. Germline assignment: CDR1 MNHEY and CDR2 SMNVEV (reference sequence). Unmatched junction bases numbered 6, after V lost 7 bases and J lost 4 bases. The CDR3 totals 13 residues. The CDR3: CASTKQGLTEAFF. CDR3 nucleotide sequence: TGTGCCAGCACTAAACAGGGGCTCACTGAAGCTTTCTTT.

There are a few counts of this clone. The chain has TRBV5-4 and TRBJ2-7, with D maybe TRBD1 (6 bases). V dropped 0 bases and J dropped 3 bases, with 13 bases sitting between them. Germline V gene data show CDR1 as SGHNT and CDR2 as YYREEE (reference sequence). The length of the CDR3 is 15 residues. Written as DNA, the CDR3 is TGTGCCAGCAGCTTGGGTGGGGACACTTACTACGAGCAGTACTTC. This encodes CASSLGGDTYYEQYF.

The chain combines TRBV5-1 with TRBJ2-5; a possible D gene is TRBD2 (6 bases). This CDR3 has 15 amino acids. The V gene lost 4 bases and the J gene lost 5 bases, with 18 bases spanning the gap. CDR1 and CDR2 from the germline V gene are SGHRS and YFSETQ. CDR3 region: CASSLAGLERETQYF. The CDR3 region has the DNA TGCGCCAGCAGCCTTGCGGGGCTCGAGCGGGAGACCCAGTACTTC.

This chain connects TRBV5-4 to TRBJ1-2; D is uncertain. CDR1 is SGHNT and CDR2 is YYREEE in the germline V gene (reference sequence). The CDR3 has 15 amino acids. With 0 bases removed from V and 1 base from J, the gap between germline ends came to 10 bases. CDR3 residues: CASSLGRSNNYGYTF. CDR3 coding DNA: TGTGCCAGCAGCTTGGGAAGATCTAATAACTATGGCTACACCTTC.

The chain employs TRBV5-1 and TRBJ2-3; 8 bases are shared with TRBD1. CDR1 is SGHRS, CDR2 YFSETQ, per germline. The V gene end was trimmed by 4 bases and the J gene end by 5 bases; junction bases not matched to a gene: 9. The CDR3 totals 15 residues. The CDR3 is CASSPEDRDGDTQYF. DNA for the CDR3: TGCGCCAGCAGCCCGGAGGACAGGGACGGAGATACGCAGTATTTT.

The genes are TRBV6-5 and TRBJ2-2; 8 bases are shared with TRBD1. Germline CDR1 and CDR2: MNHEY and SVGAGI. After removal of 2 bases from V and 3 bases from J, the junction contained 2 bases not matched to a gene. This CDR3 comprises 15 residues. For the CDR3, the DNA is TGTGCCAGCAGTTACGGGGACAGGTACACCGGGGAGCTGTTTTTT. Amino acid sequence: CASSYGDRYTGELFF.

Only a few counts were recorded for this clone. The genes are TRBV11-3 and TRBJ2-7, with a tentative D call TRBD1 (5 bases). Trimming took 3 bases from V and 3 from J, leaving 24 bases between them. The CDR3 loop spans 18 amino acids. Germline-derived CDR1 and CDR2 are SGHNT and YENEEA. In DNA form, the CDR3 reads TGTGCCAGCAGCTTGGTATGGCCCTTGGACAAGGTTGACTACGAGCAGTACTTC. It encodes CASSLVWPLDKVDYEQYF.

This chain links TRBV6-5 with TRBJ2-1, with TRBD1 as a possible D gene (5 bases). The germline V and J ends were trimmed by 4 bases and 5 bases, with 9 bases remaining between them. CDR1 is MNHEY and CDR2 is SVGAGI in the germline V gene. The CDR3 totals 13 residues. The CDR3 bases are TGTGCCAGCAGTTCCGACAGTGACAATGAGCAGTTCTTC. Translating it yields CASSSDSDNEQFF.